This T cell receptor beta chain appears in the sequencing data of a study of beta chain features in type 1 diabetes. About this clone itself: Its antigen is not known.

Findings and caveats of the study: Moderate but significant shortening of TCRB CDR3s was recorded in all four CD4+ subsets from Type 1 diabetes patients.

Every donor had blood drawn once into heparin, approximately 0.11 L on average. Every isolated RNA sample was fully reverse transcribed, so sequencing captured expressed TCRB transcripts. This table comes from immunoSEQ multiplex PCR, and its TCRdb copy is limited to in-frame clones, with some not included. This sample yields 280,000 or so clones, of which about 15% are seen a single time; approximately 0.015% belongs to the top ten. V was pared by 5 bases and J by 5 bases, with 17 bases of the junction left unmatched. Germline V lookup: CDR1 LNHNV, CDR2 YYDKDF (reference sequence). The CDR3 is 18 amino acids.

The sequenced material came from naive CD4+ T cells from blood. The J gene is TRBJ2-3, the V gene TRBV15; 9 positions agree with TRBD2. The source is a young man with type 1 diabetes. Here the CDR3 reads CATSLKRGIAGAGDTQYF. For the CDR3, the DNA is TGTGCCACCAGCCTAAAACGGGGCATAGCGGGGGCTGGAGATACGCAGTATTTT.